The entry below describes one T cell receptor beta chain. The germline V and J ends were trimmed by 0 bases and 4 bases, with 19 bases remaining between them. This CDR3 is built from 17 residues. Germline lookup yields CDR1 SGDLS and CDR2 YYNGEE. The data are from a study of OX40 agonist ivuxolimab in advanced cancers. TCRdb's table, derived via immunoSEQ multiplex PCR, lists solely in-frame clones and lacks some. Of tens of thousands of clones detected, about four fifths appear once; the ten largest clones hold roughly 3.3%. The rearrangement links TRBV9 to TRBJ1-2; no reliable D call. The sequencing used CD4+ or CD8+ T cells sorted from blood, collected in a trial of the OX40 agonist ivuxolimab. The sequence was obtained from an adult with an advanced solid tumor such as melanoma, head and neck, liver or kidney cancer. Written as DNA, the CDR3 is TGTGCCAGCAGCGTAGGGTTGGTGGGTGGGTCAGGCTATGGCTACACCTTC. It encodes CASSVGLVGGSGYGYTF.